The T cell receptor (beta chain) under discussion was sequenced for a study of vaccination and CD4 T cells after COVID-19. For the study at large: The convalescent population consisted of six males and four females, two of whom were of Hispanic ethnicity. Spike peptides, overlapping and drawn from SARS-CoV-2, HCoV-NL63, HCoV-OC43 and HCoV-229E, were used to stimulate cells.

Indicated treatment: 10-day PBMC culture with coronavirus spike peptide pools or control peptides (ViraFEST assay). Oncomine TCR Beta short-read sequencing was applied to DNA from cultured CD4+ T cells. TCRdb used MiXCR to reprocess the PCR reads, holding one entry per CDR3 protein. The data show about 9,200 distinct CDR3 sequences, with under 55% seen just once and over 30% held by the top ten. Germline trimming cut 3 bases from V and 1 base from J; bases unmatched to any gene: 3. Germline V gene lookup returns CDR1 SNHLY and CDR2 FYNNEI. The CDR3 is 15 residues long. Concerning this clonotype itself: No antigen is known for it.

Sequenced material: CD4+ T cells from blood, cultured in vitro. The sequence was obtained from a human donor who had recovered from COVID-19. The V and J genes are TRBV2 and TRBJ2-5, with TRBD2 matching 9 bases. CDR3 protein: CASSEVRGGQETQYF. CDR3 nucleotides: TGTGCCAGCAGTGAGGTGCGGGGGGGCCAAGAGACCCAGTACTTC.